Included here is one T cell receptor (beta chain) sequence, with context. Its recognized antigen is unknown. Qualities for individual bases were not recorded, and no much larger clone is one base off. The entire amount of isolated RNA was reverse transcribed using the High Capacity cDNA Reverse Transcription Kit, so the sequenced TCRB transcripts were expressed ones. Naive, central memory and regulatory T cell samples underwent deep immunoSEQ sequencing, averaging about 3.57 million total reads per sample. After sorted cells were lysed in RLT buffer, RNA was extracted with DNase-treated RNeasy Micro or Mini kits, with the choice depending on cell number. Each cell subset was processed separately to prevent cross-contamination, with patient and healthy donor samples processed together. The immunoSEQ multiplex PCR was used to amplify TCRB sequences from cDNA, generating 87-bp fragments that spanned the CDR3 region. The amplicons were sequenced using the Illumina HiSeq platform. Per the original workflow: Synthetic template baselines were used to correct PCR bias computationally, reads within Hamming distance 2 were collapsed, and singletons that could not be merged were discarded. Reads were aligned to IMGT to assign V, D and J genes, CDR3 length, and insertions or deletions at six rearrangement sites. Within each subset, clonotype counts were normalized to sorted cell number, and only after that were true diversity and Gini coefficients computed with the tcR R package. The overlap coefficient, calculated on TCRB nucleotide sequences, was used to quantify repertoire sharing. As a proxy for the pre-selection repertoire, out-of-frame TCRB sequences from naive cells were analyzed. Here the immuneACCESS table is served through TCRdb, limited to in-frame sequences with V and J called. Missing clones are a known gap in these copies; in checked studies unresolved V genes cover under half, and the rest lacks a known reason. Clonal size and the V and J genes are those of that table, whereas D and trimming came from the DNA. This sample gives 350,000 to 400,000 clones in total; less than 15% of them show up just once. The ten largest make up approximately 0.019% of the sample.

The CDR3 runs 12 amino acids, cysteine and phenylalanine included. CDR3 DNA only is kept here, 36 bases in frame from base 1. CDR1 and CDR2 were assigned from the germline V gene as MNHNS and SASEGT. V loses 10 bases, J loses 1 base, and the germline ends lie 10 bases apart. This sample was included in a study of beta chain features in type 1 diabetes (dated by TCRdb to the late 2010s). For the wider study: Mean age, gender distribution, total cell number and subset yield were not different between patients and healthy donors. Regulatory and stem cell-like memory subsets were isolated from only 8 patients and roughly eight healthy donors, whereas naive and central memory subsets came from all 30 or so donors. The study compared TCRB repertoires of sorted circulating CD4+ T cell subsets between recently diagnosed type 1 diabetes patients and matched healthy donors. A total of 100 million to 110 million sorted cells were examined across all samples, and a strong correlation was observed between cell number per subset and RNA yield. Study-wide findings and limitations: Naive, central memory and regulatory TCRB repertoires appeared to be more alike among patients than among healthy donors. Patients with type 1 diabetes made fewer insertions and deleted more nucleotides at VDJ recombination sites, implying thymic rearrangement abnormalities. Because cDNA was sequenced instead of genomic DNA, activated cells with high expression could be over-represented, although the groups did not differ in activation or CD3 levels. Shorter templates might have been favored by PCR, but patient and control samples were amplified and corrected together, so both groups would have been affected equally by any skew. HLA sub-analyses involved small numbers of individuals, so any influence of HLA type on TCRB rearrangement remained unresolved. A moderate but significant shortening of TCRB CDR3 length was observed in type 1 diabetes patients in all four CD4+ subsets.

A single peripheral blood draw of around 0.11 L on average was collected from each donor into heparinised tubes. Naive, central memory, regulatory and stem cell-like memory CD4+ T cells were sorted on a BD FACSAria II using a panel including CD45RO, CCR7, CD25, CD127, CD95 and CD27. All sorted populations exceeded 95% purity. Right away, PBMCs were isolated by Lymphoprep density gradient centrifugation and were stained directly, with no culture step. To minimize batch effects, samples were stained and sorted in pairs, one healthy donor with one patient per experiment. The TCR was taken from a woman aged 18-29 years in good health. The V gene is TRBV6-1 and the J gene is TRBJ2-5; TRBD1 is perhaps the D gene, given 6 matching bases. The sequencing sample was made of naive CD4+ T cells from blood. Sample cell subset or site, as interpreted from the label and publication: true naive CD4+ T cells. The CDR3 loop reads CATGQIQETQYF. In nucleotides, the sequence is TGTGCCACCGGACAGATCCAAGAGACCCAGTACTTC.